The T cell receptor (beta chain) under discussion was sequenced for a study of molecular identifiers for immune sequencing clone quantification. Source material for naive CD8 libraries was roughly 17,000 to 1,100,000 sorted cells, with 10%, 30% or 50% RNA. Naive CD8 T cells were sorted as CD8+CD4-CCR7+CD45RA+. This clonotype was picked up many times. Its specificity is unknown. Whole-study findings and limits: Naive cells had under 1% of molecules in clones above 20 RNA copies, effectors over 98%.

V shed 5 bases and J 6 bases; nucleotides not matched to a gene: 5. Germline loops: CDR1 SGHTA, CDR2 FQGTGA. The CDR3 runs to 14 residues. TCR libraries were built in bulk with a published protocol and specific TCR primers. TCRdb re-called the PCR reads through MiXCR, storing one row per CDR3 protein. Of tens of thousands of distinct CDR3 sequences in the sample, 15% to 20% were seen once. The J gene is TRBJ2-3, the V gene TRBV7-3; 10 bases fit TRBD1. This clonotype was obtained from a human donor in good health. Some libraries in this study had Jurkat cell RNA spiked in. The sequenced sample consisted of naive CD8+ T cells from blood, with Jurkat cell RNA spiked in. Documented subset: FACS-sorted CD8+CD4-CCR7+CD45RA+ naive T cells. This chain's CDR3 is CASSGTGAMDTQYF. For the CDR3, the DNA is TGTGCCAGCAGCGGGACAGGGGCTATGGATACGCAGTATTTT.